Shown below are 19 T cell receptor beta chains from a single sample sequenced in a study of CD8 T cells in ankylosing spondylitis. TCRdb re-called the 5' RACE reads with MiXCR, one entry per CDR3 protein. The sample holds some 92,000 distinct CDR3 sequences, around 30% seen once. The sample comprised blood, either unsorted or a sorted T cell fraction (not recorded which). The receptor source for this set is a male donor with ankylosing spondylitis or in good health (not recorded which).

This clonotype has a handful of counts. The genes are TRBV5-5 and TRBJ2-5; D is perhaps TRBD2 (5 bases). CDR1 is SGHKS and CDR2 is YYEKEE in the germline V gene (reference sequence). The CDR3 contains 12 residues. V was pared by 4 bases and J by 8 bases, with 12 bases between. CDR3 coding DNA: TGTGCCAGCAGCGCGGGTTTGGGAACCCAGTACTTC. It translates to CASSAGLGTQYF.

This clonotype appeared many times. The chain joins TRBV4-2 to TRBJ2-4; 8 bases map to TRBD1. CDR1 LGHNA and CDR2 YNFKEQ come from the germline V gene. The CDR3 length is 13 residues. V lost 2 bases, J lost 8 bases, and 2 bases stayed unmatched. CDR3 in DNA: TGTGCCAGCAGCCAACCACAGGGGGACATTCAGTACTTC. Its protein is CASSQPQGDIQYF.

The chain uses TRBV18 and TRBJ2-3; maybe TRBD2 (5 bases). Germline CDR1 reads KGHSH; CDR2 reads LQKENI. This CDR3 spans 14 amino acids. V was shortened by 1 base and J by 2 bases, with 7 bases between the two germline ends. CDR3: CASSPRRDTDTQYF. CDR3 sequence (DNA): TGTGCCAGCTCACCACGCCGGGACACAGATACGCAGTATTTT.

The chain couples TRBV6-1 to TRBJ2-2; TRBD2 matches at 11 bases. Losses at the gene ends were 6 bases for V and 3 bases for J; bases not matched to a gene: 3. Germline V gives CDR1 MNHNS, CDR2 SASEGT. The length of the CDR3 is 15 residues. CDR3 bases: TGTGCCAGCAGCGAACTAGCGGGAGACACCGGGGAGCTGTTTTTT. This codes for CASSELAGDTGELFF.

This clonotype was observed a handful of times. The V call is TRBV5-1, the J call TRBJ2-2, with D uncertain. V was cut by 0 bases and J by 8 bases, with 11 bases left in between. CDR3 size: 14 residues. Germline V lookup: CDR1 SGHRS, CDR2 YFSETQ. CDR3 protein: CASSLVMSTGELFF. DNA for the CDR3: TGCGCCAGCAGCTTGGTGATGAGCACGGGGGAGCTGTTTTTT.

This chain links TRBV20-1 with TRBJ1-5; D may be TRBD1 (5 bases). This CDR3 is 12 amino acids long. Trimming removed 5 bases at V and 3 bases at J, with 8 bases between. Looked up from germline, CDR1 is DFQATT and CDR2 is SNEGSKA (reference sequence). CDR3 sequence reads: CSARQNNQPQHF. In DNA form, the CDR3 reads TGCAGTGCTCGACAGAACAATCAGCCCCAGCATTTT.

This clonotype showed up just once. The chain joins TRBV7-6 to TRBJ2-3; D unresolved. The CDR3 is 16 amino acids. Germline V gene lookup returns CDR1 SGHVS and CDR2 FNYEAQ. V was pared by 1 base and J by 6 bases, with 17 bases between. The CDR3: CASSLGVARAPDTQYF. CDR3 bases: TGTGCCAGCAGCTTAGGAGTAGCAAGAGCCCCGGATACGCAGTATTTT.

In DNA form, the CDR3 reads TGCAGTGCTAGGGACTCTAGCTCCTACAATGAGCAGTTCTTC. Amino acid sequence: CSARDSSSYNEQFF. This sequence joins TRBV20-1 and TRBJ2-1, with D possibly TRBD2 on 5 matching bases. Germline V lookup: CDR1 DFQATT, CDR2 SNEGSKA (reference sequence). The CDR3 consists of 14 residues. Trimming took off 3 bases at V and 0 bases at J, with 9 bases between the two ends.

J is TRBJ2-7 and V is TRBV20-1; 11 bases match TRBD2. V lost 2 bases, J lost 5 bases, and 8 bases stayed unmatched. Germline CDR1 and CDR2: DFQATT and SNEGSKA (reference sequence). The CDR3 sequence is 15 residues long. The CDR3 coding sequence is TGCAGTGCTAGAATGTGGCTAGCGGGAGGAAACGAGCAGTACTTC. This gives the protein CSARMWLAGGNEQYF.

The chain has TRBV10-2 and TRBJ2-1; D is ambiguous. Trimming stripped 6 bases from V and 8 bases from J, with 14 bases between. Per germline, CDR1 WSHSY and CDR2 SAAADI. The CDR3 is made up of 13 amino acids. CDR3 protein: CASRDPLVYEQFF. CDR3 bases: TGCGCCAGCAGGGACCCCCTGGTCTATGAGCAGTTCTTC.

The rearrangement uses TRBV6-2 or TRBV6-3 and TRBJ1-5, with 7 bases that match TRBD1. Germline-derived CDR1 and CDR2 are MNHEY and SVGEGT. Trimming at V came to 5 bases and at J to 5 bases, leaving 6 bases not matched to a gene. The CDR3 loop spans 14 amino acids. The CDR3 DNA reads as TGTGCCAGCAGTCTACAGGGGATCGATCAGCCCCAGCATTTT. It yields the protein CASSLQGIDQPQHF.

The chain carries TRBV3-1 and TRBJ2-5; D is uncertain. Trimming shortened V by 4 bases and J by 1 base, and 10 bases separated the two germline ends. CDR3 size: 14 residues. Germline loops: CDR1 LGHDT, CDR2 YNNKEL (reference sequence). CDR3 region: CASSRIRGQETQYF. DNA for the CDR3: TGTGCCAGCAGCCGCATTCGTGGCCAAGAGACCCAGTACTTC.

The V call is TRBV20-1, the J call TRBJ2-1; maybe TRBD2 (6 bases). The CDR3 loop spans 14 amino acids. V shed 0 bases and J shed 3 bases, with 9 bases lying between them. The germline CDR1 and CDR2 sequences are DFQATT and SNEGSKA (reference sequence). The CDR3 DNA reads TGCAGTGCTAGAGATAGGAGGGACTACAATGAGCAGTTCTTC. Protein product: CSARDRRDYNEQFF.

This clonotype turned up a few times. The rearrangement uses TRBV5-1 and TRBJ2-1; 12 positions match TRBD2. CDR1 is SGHRS and CDR2 is YFSETQ in the germline V gene. J was trimmed by 4 bases and V by 3 bases; bases with no gene match: 8. This CDR3 has 17 amino acids. The CDR3 region is CASSSETSGSAYNEQFF. CDR3 coding DNA: TGCGCCAGCAGCTCCGAGACTAGCGGGAGCGCTTACAATGAGCAGTTCTTC.

This sequence joins TRBV5-5 and TRBJ2-7; 7 bases align to TRBD1. The J segment lost 3 bases and the V segment lost 5 bases, leaving 14 bases of the junction unmatched. Per the germline V gene, CDR1 is SGHKS and CDR2 is YYEKEE (reference sequence). CDR3 length: 16 amino acids. CDR3 amino acids: CASSFGNRGRDYEQYF. CDR3 DNA: TGTGCCAGCAGTTTCGGTAACAGGGGAAGGGACTACGAGCAGTACTTC. The whole variable domain, filled in from reference TRBV5-5 and TRBJ2-7, reads DAGVTQSPTHLIKTRGQQVTLRCSPISGHKSVSWYQQVLGQGPQFIFQYYEKEERGRGNFPDRFSARQFPNYSSELNVNALLLGDSALYLCASSFGNRGRDYEQYFGPGTRLTVT.

In its sample, this clonotype was seen many times. One end of the junction is discordant with germline, which a read error may explain. The chain recombines TRBV29-1 with TRBJ1-2; TRBD1 is a possible D gene (5 bases). The germline gives CDR1 SQVTM, CDR2 ANQGSEA. The CDR3 consists of 9 residues. CDR3 in amino acids: CSGTGTLAF. CDR3 DNA sequence: TGCAGCGGAACCGGGACCTTGGCCTTC.

This clonotype was observed many times. The chain recombines TRBV4-1 with TRBJ2-7; D is perhaps TRBD1 or TRBD2 (5 bases each). The CDR3 loop spans 17 amino acids. In germline, CDR1 is MGHRA, CDR2 YSYEKL. The ends were cut back, 0 bases at V and 3 bases at J, with 18 bases in the middle. The CDR3 protein is CASSQDPQARGGYEQYF. For the CDR3, the DNA is TGCGCCAGCAGCCAAGATCCTCAGGCTCGGGGCGGCTACGAGCAGTACTTC.

The V gene is TRBV12-3 or TRBV12-4, the J gene TRBJ1-5; 10 positions match TRBD1. After removal of 9 bases from V and 7 bases from J, the junction contained 6 bases not matched to a gene. This CDR3 region has 13 residues. This CDR3 is CASSGTGDQPQHF. The DNA of the CDR3 is TGTGCCAGTTCCGGGACAGGGGACCAGCCCCAGCATTTT.

The chain links TRBV20-1 to TRBJ2-6; possibly TRBD1 for D (7 bases). The CDR3 sequence is 15 residues long. The germline V gene encodes CDR1 DFQATT and CDR2 SNEGSKA (reference sequence). V was clipped by 0 bases and J by 3 bases, with 9 bases between them. The DNA of the CDR3 is TGCAGTGCTAGAGATCAGGGGGGTGGGGCCAACGTCCTGACTTTC. It codes for CSARDQGGGANVLTF.